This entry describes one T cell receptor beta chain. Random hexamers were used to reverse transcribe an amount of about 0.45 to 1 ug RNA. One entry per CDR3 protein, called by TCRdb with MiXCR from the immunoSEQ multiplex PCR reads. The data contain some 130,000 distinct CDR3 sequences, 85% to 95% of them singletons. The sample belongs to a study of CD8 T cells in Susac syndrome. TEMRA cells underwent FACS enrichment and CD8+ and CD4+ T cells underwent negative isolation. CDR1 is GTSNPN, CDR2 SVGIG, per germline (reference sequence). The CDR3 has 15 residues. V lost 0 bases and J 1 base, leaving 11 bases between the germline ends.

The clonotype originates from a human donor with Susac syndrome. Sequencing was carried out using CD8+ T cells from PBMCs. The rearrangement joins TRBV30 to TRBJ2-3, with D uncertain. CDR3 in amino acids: CAWSVQSSGTDTQYF. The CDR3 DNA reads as TGTGCCTGGAGTGTACAGAGTTCCGGCACAGATACGCAGTATTTT.